This TCR beta chain is drawn from a study of blood T cell repertoires in COVID-19. About the research overall: There were acute and convalescent COVID-19 samples, and they came from the United States, Italy and Spain.

Measured with immunoSEQ multiplex PCR; TCRdb has only the in-frame clones, and not every one. The sample carries 150,000 to 200,000 clones, around 80% recorded once. CDR1 MGHDK and CDR2 SYGVNS come from the germline V gene. With 4 bases clipped from V and 4 bases from J, the junction kept 13 bases outside the gene matches. The CDR3 sequence is 18 residues long. The TCR was taken from a man aged 70-80 years with active or convalescent COVID-19. This chain joins TRBV25-1 and TRBJ2-2, with TRBD2 matching 9 bases. The sequencing sample was made of peripheral blood. The DNA of the CDR3 is TGTGCCAGCAGTGGGAGCGGGGGGCCTTCACGGGGCACCGGGGAGCTGTTTTTT. Translating it yields CASSGSGGPSRGTGELFF.